This T cell receptor beta chain was captured in a study of T cell responses to AZD1222 COVID-19 vaccine. To note about this clone: Its matching antigen is unknown.

Pooled samples include second doses given at about 4 or 12 weeks. Study-level findings and limits: Spike-specific TCR depth and breadth grew after two AZD1222 doses. Most donors were white British and more were female, and clonal diversity was possibly underestimated. Recipients of AZD1222 seropositive at baseline numbered only 5 to 7.

The table came from immunoSEQ multiplex PCR; TCRdb's copy has only in-frame clones and leaves some out. The sample contains more than 95,000 clones, 75% to 90% of which appear only once. Trimming took 0 bases from V and 8 from J, leaving 5 bases between them. Looked up from germline, CDR1 is SGHDN and CDR2 is FVKESK. This CDR3 has 13 residues. Material: peripheral blood, obtained 28 days after the second AZD1222 dose. The chain carries TRBV14 and TRBJ1-6; no definite D call. This clonotype originated in an adult who received the AZD1222 COVID-19 vaccine. The CDR3 protein is CASSQDTYSPLHF. The CDR3 DNA sequence: TGTGCCAGCAGCCAAGATACGTATTCACCCCTCCACTTT.